This TCR beta chain was recovered during a study of cytomegalovirus exposure and HLA in healthy donors. Study details: Out of approximately 170 million T cells, an earlier analysis found 117 million unique TCR beta sequences in total. Study results and caveats: Analyzed later, most CMV-associated TCR beta chains appeared HLA-restricted. Fewer than 20,000 TCR beta sequences were associated with HLA alleles at 0.05 false discovery rate in a later analysis. TCR sequences were mostly rare, though some public TCRs occurred in many donors.

CDR1 SGDLS and CDR2 YYNGEE come from the germline V gene. The CDR3 contains 15 residues. V shed 2 bases and J 7 bases; nucleotides not matched to a gene: 8. Points on this clone: Antigen specificity is unknown.

PCR was performed using 60 Vbeta and 13 Jbeta primers. Assay: immunoSEQ multiplex PCR; the TCRdb copy retains only in-frame clones and omits some. Altogether roughly 72,000 clones are present, roughly three quarters being singletons, with the ten largest covering 22%. The source is a woman aged 40-49 years in good health and CMV-seropositive. The rearrangement uses TRBV9 and TRBJ2-1; 8 bases map to TRBD1. What was sequenced was PBMCs. The CDR3 reads CASSVSSQGGNEQFF. Written as DNA, the CDR3 is TGTGCCAGCAGCGTGAGTTCACAGGGGGGAAATGAGCAGTTCTTC.